This TCR beta chain was profiled in a study of OX40 agonist ivuxolimab in advanced cancers. About the investigation overall: The costimulatory receptor OX40 (CD134) was targeted by ivuxolimab, a fully human IgG2 agonistic monoclonal antibody. The dose-escalation cohort was around 83% male with a mean age of 60 years, ranging from roughly 20 to 85. Peripheral TCRbeta sequencing aimed to test whether ivuxolimab altered TCR sequence diversity and caused clonal T-cell expansion. Partial responses were achieved by three dose-escalation patients, of whom one had hepatocellular carcinoma and two had cutaneous melanoma. The paper reports the monotherapy dose-escalation portion (N ≈ 50 patients) of the phase I ivuxolimab trial. Prior anti-PD-1, anti-PD-L1 or anti-CTLA-4 therapy was permitted, and checkpoint inhibitors had been received by less than 45% of dose-escalation patients. Intravenous ivuxolimab was administered to patients every 2 weeks at six dose levels: 0.01, 0.1, 0.3, 1.5, 3 and 10 mg/kg. Among the roughly 52 dose-escalation patients, some 20 had hepatocellular carcinoma, about 15 melanoma, 9 renal cell carcinoma and 9 head and neck cancer.

CDR1 and CDR2 are read off the germline V gene as MNHNS and SASEGT. The CDR3, from cysteine to phenylalanine, totals 13 residues. CDR3 DNA only is kept here, 39 bases in frame from base 1. Trimming takes 6 bases off V and 3 bases off J; junction bases not matched to a gene: 4. The trial excluded patients who had a history of autoimmune disease or who were on systemic immunosuppression. Peripheral blood for TCR sequencing was collected from all dose cohorts at baseline, on cycle 4 day 1, and on cycle 7 day 1. Samples came from an open-label, multicenter, first-in-human phase I dose-escalation trial of ivuxolimab. Adults with locally advanced or metastatic melanoma, renal cell, hepatocellular, or head and neck squamous cell carcinoma were enrolled in the trial. Before TCR sequencing, CD4+ T cells and CD8+ T cells from peripheral blood were sorted into separate populations. To note about this clone: It lacks a known antigen. Per-base qualities were not stored, and no clone one base away is much larger.

For sequencing of the TCRbeta CDR3 region, genomic DNA was extracted from the sorted cells. TCRbeta CDR3 regions were sequenced using the immunoSEQ Assay. This immuneACCESS table, as held by TCRdb, lists in-frame sequences with V and J called but not all clones. Of the missing ones, under half trace to an unresolved V gene in checked studies; the others have no known cause. A total of 21,000 or so clones appear in this sample, about nine tenths of them only once. The ten top clones hold 20% to 25% of the sample. General conclusions and limits of the study: Low levels of normalized T-cell clonal expansion were also shown by some nonresponding patients. At doses of 0.1 to 3.0 mg/kg, clonal expansion of both CD4+ and CD8+ blood T cells was observed from baseline to week 6. Which antigens the clonally expanded peripheral T cells were specific for was not determined. After ivuxolimab, expanded clones were on average more numerous among CD8+ T cells than among CD4+ T cells. Partial responders in the 0.1-3.0 mg/kg groups had among the lowest normalized peripheral clonal expansion, especially among CD8+ T cells.

The source was CD4+ or CD8+ T cells sorted from blood, collected in a trial of the OX40 agonist ivuxolimab. This receptor was taken from an adult with an advanced solid tumor such as melanoma, head and neck, liver or kidney cancer. This chain is built from TRBV6-1 and TRBJ1-2; 7 bases in between match TRBD1. The nucleotides are TGTGCCAGCAGATTGACAGGGTACTATGGCTACACCTTC. This sequence encodes CASRLTGYYGYTF.